This entry lists 14 T cell receptor beta chains sequenced from one sample in a study of blood T cell repertoires in COVID-19. Profiling relied on immunoSEQ multiplex PCR, and the TCRdb table lists in-frame clones only, not all of them. The sample has roughly 140,000 clones, roughly 84% seen once. Sequencing was performed on PBMCs or T cells enriched from blood (not recorded which). Receptors were obtained from a man aged 45-65 years in a cohort exposed to, infected with or recovered from COVID-19 (not recorded which).

This chain connects TRBV12-3 or TRBV12-4 to TRBJ1-6; tentatively, D is TRBD1 (6 bases). V was pared by 1 base and J by 13 bases, with 11 bases between. The CDR3 is 13 amino acids. The DNA for the CDR3 is TGTGCCAGCAGTTTAGGGGGGCCCTCGCCCCTCCACTTT. This translates into CASSLGGPSPLHF.

The chain uses TRBV5-6 and TRBJ2-3; D uncertain. Deletions cut 0 bases from V and 3 bases from J, with 8 bases between. This CDR3 region has 14 residues. Germline V CDR1 and CDR2: SGHDT, YYEEEE. This CDR3 reads CASSLGQKTDTQYF. In nucleotides, the CDR3 is TGTGCCAGCAGCTTGGGGCAGAAGACAGATACGCAGTATTTT.

This chain connects TRBV28 to TRBJ1-5, with 8 bases identical to TRBD1. Per germline, CDR1 MDHEN and CDR2 SYDVKM. This CDR3 comprises 18 residues. V dropped 7 bases and J dropped 4; count of bases not matched to a gene: 18. The CDR3 coding sequence is TGTGCCAGCATCAGTGACAGGGGCATTTTCCTCCTTAATCAGCCCCAGCATTTT. Protein product: CASISDRGIFLLNQPQHF.

This sequence joins TRBV6-2 or TRBV6-3 and TRBJ1-6, with no clear D. V was shortened by 4 bases and J by 5 bases, with 6 bases between the two germline ends. The CDR3 is made up of 13 amino acids. The germline V gene encodes CDR1 MNHEY and CDR2 SVGEGT. CDR3 in DNA: TGTGCCAGCAGTTTCTATGATAATTCACCCCTCCACTTT. As protein: CASSFYDNSPLHF.

The chain is built from TRBV6-5 and TRBJ2-3, with 13 bases matching TRBD2. This CDR3 is built from 15 residues. Trimming at V came to 7 bases and at J to 4 bases, leaving 5 bases not matched to a gene. Germline lookup yields CDR1 MNHEY and CDR2 SVGAGI. The CDR3 sequence: CASKRTSGSSDTQYF. The CDR3 DNA reads TGTGCCAGCAAGCGGACTAGCGGGAGTTCAGATACGCAGTATTTT.

The chain links TRBV27 to TRBJ2-7; 8 nucleotides match TRBD1. CDR1 MNHEY and CDR2 SMNVEV come from the germline V gene (reference sequence). This CDR3 contains 14 residues. After removal of 3 bases from V and 2 bases from J, the junction contained 3 bases not matched to a gene. The CDR3 DNA is TGTGCCAGCAGTTTCGGCAGGGGGCCCTACGAGCAGTACTTC. Protein sequence: CASSFGRGPYEQYF.

The rearrangement uses TRBV6-5 and TRBJ1-2, with 7 bases that match TRBD1. This CDR3 comprises 13 residues. CDR1 and CDR2 (germline): MNHEY, SVGAGI. J lost 7 bases, V lost 1 base, and 3 bases had no gene match. The CDR3 is CASSYLGGGGYTF. CDR3 in DNA: TGTGCCAGCAGTTACTTAGGGGGCGGTGGCTACACCTTC.

This clone was recorded a few times. V is TRBV5-6 and J is TRBJ1-2, with D hard to call. V lost 0 bases, J lost 5 bases, and 11 bases lay in between. The germline V gene has CDR1 SGHDT and CDR2 YYEEEE. The CDR3 spans 14 residues. The CDR3 reads CASSLARPQYGYTF. The CDR3, as DNA: TGTGCCAGCAGCTTGGCCCGGCCACAGTATGGCTACACCTTC.

CDR3 region: CASSYRDRGGYGYTF. The CDR3 DNA reads as TGTGCCAGCAGTTACCGGGACAGGGGTGGTTATGGCTACACCTTC. V is TRBV6-5 and J is TRBJ1-2, with 10 bases matching TRBD1. This CDR3 is built from 15 residues. Germline V gene lookup returns CDR1 MNHEY and CDR2 SVGAGI. J was trimmed by 5 bases and V by 2 bases; bases with no gene match: 5.

The rearrangement uses TRBV2 and TRBJ1-5; D is uncertain. Trimming stripped 4 bases from V and 3 bases from J, with 7 bases between. CDR1 and CDR2 (germline): SNHLY, FYNNEI. This CDR3 contains 13 residues. The CDR3 spells CASSGSPNQPQHF. The CDR3 DNA sequence: TGTGCCAGCAGTGGCAGTCCCAATCAGCCCCAGCATTTT.

The chain employs TRBV7-8 and TRBJ1-3; 8 bases are shared with TRBD1. The CDR3 covers 16 residues. The germline gives CDR1 SGHVS, CDR2 FQNEAQ. Trimming at V came to 4 bases and at J to 3 bases, leaving 8 bases not matched to a gene. The CDR3 DNA sequence: TGTGCCAGCAGCTCATCGGACAGGGTGGGTGGAAACACCATATATTTT. Amino acids: CASSSSDRVGGNTIYF.

CDR3 loop: CASSQGQGGLTEAFF. CDR3 nucleotide sequence: TGTGCCAGCAGCCAAGGACAGGGAGGACTCACTGAAGCTTTCTTT. The chain couples TRBV4-2 to TRBJ1-1; 7 bases match TRBD1. V lost 1 base and J lost 4; bases outside the gene matches: 6. The germline V gene encodes CDR1 LGHNA and CDR2 YNFKEQ. The CDR3 has 15 amino acids.

The chain is built from TRBV4-3 and TRBJ1-2; D unresolved. This CDR3 is built from 13 residues. CDR1 is LGHNA and CDR2 is YSLEER in the germline V gene. Trimming cost V 1 base and J 5 bases, with 8 bases left between them. The CDR3 DNA sequence: TGCGCCAGCAGCCAAGTAGTTTCGTATGGCTACACCTTC. Its protein product is CASSQVVSYGYTF.

The chain recombines TRBV20-1 with TRBJ2-7, with 7 bases lining up with TRBD1. Germline V gives CDR1 DFQATT, CDR2 SNEGSKA (reference sequence). Unmatched junction bases numbered 4, after V lost 6 bases and J lost 5 bases. CDR3 length: 11 amino acids. CDR3 bases: TGCAGTGCAGGCGACAGGGACGAGCAGTACTTC. Translating gives CSAGDRDEQYF.